A single sample gave rise to the 11 T cell receptor beta chains below, sequenced in a study of molecular identifiers for immune sequencing clone quantification. TCRdb called the PCR reads again in MiXCR, with one record for every CDR3 protein. The sample lists 400,000 to 600,000 distinct CDR3 sequences; about a fifth were seen once. The source material was naive CD8+ T cells from blood, with Jurkat cell RNA spiked in. Subset indicated: FACS-sorted CD8+CD4-CCR7+CD45RA+ naive T cells. These receptors were obtained from a human donor in good health. Some libraries in this study had Jurkat cell RNA spiked in.

The DNA for the CDR3 is TGTGCCAGCAGCTACCGGGACAGGGAGGTTGCCGGGGAGCTGTTTTTT. Translating it yields CASSYRDREVAGELFF. V is TRBV9 and J is TRBJ2-2; TRBD1 agrees at 9 bases. Germline V gene sequence: CDR1 SGDLS, CDR2 YYNGEE. J gave up 6 bases and V 4 bases, and 10 bases lay outside the gene matches. CDR3 length: 16 amino acids. Complete variable domain (other parts from reference TRBV9 and TRBJ2-2): DSGVTQTPKHLITATGQRVTLRCSPRSGDLSVYWYQQSLDQGLQFLIQYYNGEERAKGNILERFSAQQFPDLHSELNLSSLELGDSALYFCASSYRDREVAGELFFGEGSRLTVL.

This clonotype was picked up a small number of times. V and J are TRBV20-1 and TRBJ2-7; 8 positions match TRBD2. This CDR3 is 12 amino acids long. The V gene's germline CDR1 is DFQATT and CDR2 SNEGSKA (reference sequence). J lost 3 bases, V lost 3 bases, and 1 base had no gene match. CDR3 nucleotides: TGCAGTGCTAGCGGGAGGGGCTACGAGCAGTACTTC. Its translation: CSASGRGYEQYF.

This clonotype turned up a few times. The chain is built from TRBV30 and TRBJ1-2; no clear D. The germline V gene encodes CDR1 GTSNPN and CDR2 SVGIG (reference sequence). Trimming took 1 base from V and 10 from J, leaving 16 bases between them. This CDR3 is 13 amino acids long. CDR3 coding DNA: TGTGCCTGGAGTGAAGACCCCGTTTGGCACTACACCTTC. Its translation is CAWSEDPVWHYTF.

In its sample, this clonotype was seen a few times. The gene calls are TRBV4-1 and TRBJ1-6; D remains ambiguous. The CDR3 length is 16 residues. Germline V gene sequence: CDR1 MGHRA, CDR2 YSYEKL. Trimming cost V 0 bases and J 7 bases, with 13 bases left between them. Here the CDR3 reads CASSQEDRPGNSPLHF. DNA of the CDR3: TGCGCCAGCAGCCAAGAAGACCGGCCGGGGAATTCACCCCTCCACTTT.

Concerning this clonotype itself: A junction boundary mismatches the germline segment, possibly from a read error. The rearrangement uses TRBV6-2 or TRBV6-3 and TRBJ2-7; D might be TRBD1 (6 bases). The germline CDR1 and CDR2 sequences are MNHEY and SVGEGT. This CDR3 is 11 amino acids long. CDR3 nucleotide sequence: TGTGCCAGCAGCTCGACAGGATCGGCAGGGTTC. Protein product: CASSSTGSAGF.

Of note for this clonotype: A read error may be the cause here, since a much bigger clone is one base away. This chain joins TRBV28 and TRBJ2-7, with D perhaps matching TRBD1 (5 bases). The germline V gene has CDR1 MDHEN and CDR2 SYDVKM. The CDR3 spans 13 residues. V dropped 3 bases and J dropped 5 bases, with 11 bases sitting between them. The chain's CDR3 is CASSFAGNHEQYF. The DNA for the CDR3 is TGTGCCAGCAGTTTCGCAGGGAACCACGAGCAGTACTTC.

Remarks on this clonotype: An end of the junction does not agree with germline; a read error may underlie this. The chain combines TRBV28 with TRBJ1-1, with D hard to call. Germline assignment: CDR1 MDHEN and CDR2 SYDVKM. This CDR3 spans 12 amino acids. CDR3 amino acids: CASSLVNTEALF. The CDR3 DNA reads as TGTGCCAGCAGTTTAGTGAACACTGAAGCTCTCTTT.

About this clonotype: A much bigger clone sits one base away, suggesting this may be a read error. The chain links TRBV7-9 to TRBJ2-3; 11 bases align to TRBD2. Germline CDR1 and CDR2: SEHNR and FQNEAQ (reference sequence). With V trimmed by 0 bases and J by 4 bases, 3 bases remained unmatched. There are 16 residues in the CDR3. Here the CDR3 DNA reads TGTGCCAGCAGCTTAGCGCTAGCGGGAGGCGCAGATACGCAGTATTTT. Residues: CASSLALAGGADTQYF.

This clonotype was picked up many times. The V call is TRBV29-1, the J call TRBJ2-3; 9 positions match TRBD1. Per the germline V gene, CDR1 is SQVTM and CDR2 is ANQGSEA. With 6 bases clipped from V and 6 bases from J, the junction kept 10 bases outside the gene matches. This CDR3 has 14 amino acids. In DNA form, the CDR3 reads TGCAGCGTCTTGGGGACAGGGAGTTTCGATACGCAGTATTTT. Translated, it gives CSVLGTGSFDTQYF.

This clonotype was counted between two and nine times. The J gene is TRBJ2-5, the V gene TRBV4-3; 7 nucleotides agree with TRBD2. Germline trimming cut 2 bases from V and 2 bases from J; bases unmatched to any gene: 14. The length of the CDR3 is 18 residues. Germline loops: CDR1 LGHNA, CDR2 YSLEER. CDR3 sequence: CASSQSARASGSQETQYF. As DNA, the CDR3 is TGCGCCAGCAGCCAATCTGCGAGGGCTAGCGGATCTCAAGAGACCCAGTACTTC.

Turning to this clonotype: The junction departs from the called germline gene at one end, perhaps through a read error. This sequence joins TRBV11-2 and TRBJ2-3; D is ambiguous. The CDR3 length is 13 residues. Germline V gene data show CDR1 as SGHAT and CDR2 as FQNNGV. CDR3 protein: CACSLGMVDTQYF. The CDR3 DNA reads as TGTGCCTGCAGCTTGGGTATGGTGGACACGCAGTATTTT.